The TCR beta chain under discussion was sequenced for a study of cytomegalovirus exposure and HLA in healthy donors. Overall study context: Unique TCRs from HLA-typed donors, 70 million to 100 million of them, were held in an early data release. Findings of the study overall: The only immune exposure information that was available was CMV serostatus. Listed as cytomegalovirus-associated were 150 to 200 TCR beta chains. One variant, a missense change in DCLRE1C, was linked in a later analysis to TCR beta V- and J-gene trimming.

60 Vbeta and 13 Jbeta primers were used in PCR. Libraries were prepared by immunoSEQ multiplex PCR; TCRdb keeps only in-frame clonotypes and omits some of them. This sample has 160,000 or so clones; about two thirds occur once, and the top ten carry 2.8%. Turning to this clone: Antigen unknown.

The CDR3 is 15 residues long. Germline CDR1 MNHEY, CDR2 SMNVEV (reference sequence). Trimming took 7 bases from V and 2 from J, leaving 16 bases between them. What was sequenced was PBMCs. The TCR comes from a woman aged 25 to 39 in good health and CMV-seronegative. The J gene is TRBJ2-3, the V gene TRBV27, with D perhaps TRBD2 (5 bases). The CDR3 here is CASTPTGRFTDTQYF. DNA of the CDR3: TGTGCCAGCACTCCGACGGGGAGATTCACAGATACGCAGTATTTT.